The 10 T cell receptor beta chains below were found in one sample sequenced in a study of T cells in Graves' hyperthyroidism and ophthalmopathy. It was RNA transcripts that yielded the amplified TCR beta CDR3 regions. The TCR CDR3 was amplified in a first-round RT-PCR using the HTBI primer set. One entry per CDR3 protein, called by TCRdb with MiXCR from the multiplex PCR reads. Of around 500,000 distinct CDR3 sequences listed, about 16% are singletons. The sample consisted of blood. These receptors originate from a woman aged 25 to 39 with Graves' ophthalmopathy.

Ten or more counts support this clonotype. The chain carries TRBV6-2 or TRBV6-3 and TRBJ1-1, with a weak D call TRBD1 (5 bases). The CDR3 consists of 12 residues. V lost 7 bases to trimming and J lost 12 bases, with 18 bases between them. Per germline, CDR1 MNHEY and CDR2 SVGEGT. The CDR3: CASIEGNNRPFF. Here the CDR3 DNA reads TGTGCCAGCATTGAGGGGAATAATCGGCCTTTCTTT.

This clonotype was counted at least ten times. V is TRBV28 and J is TRBJ1-2; TRBD1 is a possible D gene (6 bases). Germline V gives CDR1 MDHEN, CDR2 SYDVKM. The CDR3 spans 12 residues. Trimming stripped 6 bases from V and 7 bases from J, with 12 bases between. CDR3 coding DNA: TGTGCCAGCAGGTGGGGGGACACTGGCTACACCTTC. It is translated as CASRWGDTGYTF.

In regard to this clonotype: Possible read error: a much larger clone is one base away. The chain has TRBV3-1 and TRBJ2-3; perhaps TRBD1 as D (5 bases). CDR1 is LGHDT and CDR2 is YNNKEL in the germline V gene (reference sequence). The CDR3 spans 16 residues. CDR3 sequence reads: CASSQEMQGGTDTRYF. CDR3 bases: TGTGCCAGCAGCCAAGAAATGCAGGGTGGCACAGATACGCGGTATTTT.

The chain employs TRBV19 and TRBJ2-7; 14 bases agree with TRBD2. The junction had 9 bases not matched to a gene; V was cut back by 8 bases and J by 3 bases. The germline V gene encodes CDR1 LNHDA and CDR2 SQIVND (reference sequence). The CDR3 loop spans 16 amino acids. CDR3 amino acids: CASSPGLAGVGYEQYF. The CDR3, as DNA: TGTGCCAGTTCCCCGGGACTAGCGGGAGTAGGCTACGAGCAGTACTTC.

The sample holds many counts of this clonotype. The CDR3 region is CASSYVGQGAYIQYF. The CDR3 coding sequence is TGTGCCAGCAGCTATGTGGGACAGGGGGCGTACATTCAGTACTTC. The chain employs TRBV7-2 and TRBJ2-4, with TRBD1 matching 12 bases. This CDR3 region has 15 residues. Germline trimming cut 4 bases from V and 8 bases from J; bases unmatched to any gene: 6. Germline CDR1 reads SGHTA; CDR2 reads FQGNSA. Full variable domain (missing parts from reference TRBV7-2 and TRBJ2-4): GAGVSQSPSNKVTEKGKDVELRCDPISGHTALYWYRQSLGQGLEFLIYFQGNSAPDKSGLPSDRFSAERTGGSVSTLTIQRTQQEDSAVYLCASSYVGQGAYIQYFGAGTRLSVL.

The genes are TRBV27 and TRBJ2-3; a possible D gene is TRBD2 (7 bases). Germline V gene data show CDR1 as MNHEY and CDR2 as SMNVEV (reference sequence). Trimming took off 5 bases at V and 3 bases at J, with 24 bases between the two ends. This CDR3 comprises 18 residues. The CDR3 loop reads CASSPPPRGGAYTDTQYF. The CDR3 DNA is TGTGCCAGCAGTCCCCCCCCCCGCGGGGGCGCTTATACAGATACGCAGTATTTT.

In its sample, this clonotype was seen a few times. This chain uses TRBV19 with TRBJ2-5, with 9 positions matching TRBD2. Germline V gene sequence: CDR1 LNHDA, CDR2 SQIVND (reference sequence). This CDR3 is built from 16 residues. V lost 4 bases and J lost 4; bases outside the gene matches: 10. CDR3 loop: CASSKELAGLIETQYF. The CDR3, as DNA: TGTGCCAGTAGTAAGGAGCTAGCGGGATTGATAGAGACCCAGTACTTC.

This clonotype was detected ten times or more. CDR3 sequence (DNA): TGTGCCAGCACCCGACAGCTCGAGGGGCCCCAGCATTTT. Its protein product is CASTRQLEGPQHF. The chain uses TRBV12-3 or TRBV12-4 and TRBJ1-5; TRBD1 might be the D (5 bases). Trimming left V 7 bases short and J 9 bases short, with 16 bases between. CDR3 length: 13 amino acids.

This clonotype was recorded at least ten times. The V gene is TRBV24-1, the J gene TRBJ2-2; 10 bases agree with TRBD2. V trimming: 2 bases; J trimming: 3 bases; junction bases outside the gene matches: 5. The CDR3 consists of 17 residues. The germline V gene encodes CDR1 KGHDR and CDR2 SFDVKD. CDR3 amino acids: CATSDSLAGEDTGELFF. The DNA of the CDR3 is TGTGCCACCAGTGATTCTCTAGCGGGAGAGGACACCGGGGAGCTGTTTTTT.

This clonotype was detected many times. V gene TRBV2 combines with J gene TRBJ1-5; tentative D call: TRBD1 (5 bases). V dropped 1 base and J dropped 3 bases, with 10 bases sitting between them. The CDR3 loop spans 15 amino acids. Germline V gene data show CDR1 as SNHLY and CDR2 as FYNNEI. The CDR3 coding sequence is TGTGCCAGCAGTGAAGGCAGGGTTGACAATCAGCCCCAGCATTTT. This encodes CASSEGRVDNQPQHF.